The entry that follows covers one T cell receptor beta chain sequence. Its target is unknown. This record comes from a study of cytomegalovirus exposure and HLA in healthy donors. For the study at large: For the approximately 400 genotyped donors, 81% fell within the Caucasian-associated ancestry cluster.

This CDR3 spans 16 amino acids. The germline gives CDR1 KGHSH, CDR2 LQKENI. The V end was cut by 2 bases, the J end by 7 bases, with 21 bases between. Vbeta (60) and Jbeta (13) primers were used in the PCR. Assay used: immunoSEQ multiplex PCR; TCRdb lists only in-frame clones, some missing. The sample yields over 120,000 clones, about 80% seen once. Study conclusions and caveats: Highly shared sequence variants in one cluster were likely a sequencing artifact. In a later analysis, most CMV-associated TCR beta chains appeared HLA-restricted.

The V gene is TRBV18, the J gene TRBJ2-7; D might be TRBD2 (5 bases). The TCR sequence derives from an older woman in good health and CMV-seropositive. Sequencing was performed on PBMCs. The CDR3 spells CASSPEVAAIPGEQYF. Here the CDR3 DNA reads TGTGCCAGCTCACCAGAGGTAGCCGCTATCCCGGGAGAGCAGTACTTC.